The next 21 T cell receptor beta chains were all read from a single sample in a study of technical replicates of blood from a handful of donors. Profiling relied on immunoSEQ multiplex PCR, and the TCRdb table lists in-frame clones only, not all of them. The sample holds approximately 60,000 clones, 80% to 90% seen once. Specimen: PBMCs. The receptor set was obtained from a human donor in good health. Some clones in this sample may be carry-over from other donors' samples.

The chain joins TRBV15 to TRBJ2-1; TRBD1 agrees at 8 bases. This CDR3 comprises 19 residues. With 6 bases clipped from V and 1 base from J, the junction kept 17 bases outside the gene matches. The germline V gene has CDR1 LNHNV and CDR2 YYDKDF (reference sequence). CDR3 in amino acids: CATRDGQGIYFRSYNEQFF. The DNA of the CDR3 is TGTGCCACCAGGGATGGACAGGGCATCTATTTTCGGTCCTACAATGAGCAGTTCTTC.

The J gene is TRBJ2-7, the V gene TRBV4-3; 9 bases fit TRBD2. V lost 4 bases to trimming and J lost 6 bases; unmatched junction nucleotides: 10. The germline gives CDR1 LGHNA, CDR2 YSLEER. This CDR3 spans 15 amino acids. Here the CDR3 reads CASSRITGLASEQYF. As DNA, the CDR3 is TGCGCCAGCAGCCGGATCACGGGACTAGCCTCCGAGCAGTACTTC.

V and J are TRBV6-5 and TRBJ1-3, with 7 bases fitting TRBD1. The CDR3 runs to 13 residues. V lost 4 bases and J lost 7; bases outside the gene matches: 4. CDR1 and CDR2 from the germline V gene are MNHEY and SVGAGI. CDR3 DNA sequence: TGTGCCAGCAGTTGGGACAGCCGGAACACCATATATTTT. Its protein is CASSWDSRNTIYF.

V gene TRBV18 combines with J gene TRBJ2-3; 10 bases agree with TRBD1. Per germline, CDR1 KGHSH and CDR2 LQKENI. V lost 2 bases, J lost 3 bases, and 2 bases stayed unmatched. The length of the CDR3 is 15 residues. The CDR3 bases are TGTGCCAGCTCACCAGGACAGGGGGAAACAGATACGCAGTATTTT. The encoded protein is CASSPGQGETDTQYF.

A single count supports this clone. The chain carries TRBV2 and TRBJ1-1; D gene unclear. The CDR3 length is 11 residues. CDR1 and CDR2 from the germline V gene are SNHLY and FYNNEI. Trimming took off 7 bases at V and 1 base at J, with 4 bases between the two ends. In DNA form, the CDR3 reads TGTGCCAGCATCCGGAACACTGAAGCTTTCTTT. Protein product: CASIRNTEAFF.

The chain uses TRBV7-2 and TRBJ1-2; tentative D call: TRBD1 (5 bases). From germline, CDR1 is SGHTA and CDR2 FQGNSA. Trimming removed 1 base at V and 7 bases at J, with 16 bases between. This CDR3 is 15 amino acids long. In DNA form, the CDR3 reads TGTGCCAGCAGCTTAGTCGGGGGGGGAGAGAGTGGCTACACCTTC. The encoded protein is CASSLVGGGESGYTF.

The CDR3 DNA follows: TGTGCCAGCAGTGAATCCCAGATTAACTATGGCTACACCTTC. Translating it yields CASSESQINYGYTF. The chain has TRBV25-1 and TRBJ1-2, with unresolved D. V was trimmed by 1 base and J by 1 base, leaving 7 bases between them. Germline V gene sequence: CDR1 MGHDK, CDR2 SYGVNS. The CDR3 loop spans 14 amino acids.

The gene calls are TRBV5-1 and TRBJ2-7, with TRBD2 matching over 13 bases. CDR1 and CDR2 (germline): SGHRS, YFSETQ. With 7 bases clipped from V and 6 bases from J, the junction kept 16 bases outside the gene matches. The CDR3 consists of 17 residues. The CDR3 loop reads CASSSGLAGRQGSEQYF. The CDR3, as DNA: TGCGCCAGCTCCTCGGGACTAGCGGGGCGTCAGGGCTCCGAGCAGTACTTC.

CDR3 nucleotides: TGTGCCAGCAGCTTAGCGGGGAGACAGGGCCTTTACAATGAGCAGTTCTTC. This translates into CASSLAGRQGLYNEQFF. The chain has TRBV7-9 and TRBJ2-1; 7 bases line up with TRBD1. The CDR3 has 17 amino acids. Germline lookup yields CDR1 SEHNR and CDR2 FQNEAQ (reference sequence). V dropped 0 bases and J dropped 4; count of bases not matched to a gene: 9.

CDR3 residues: CASSQTSGRAEGGELFF. The CDR3 DNA sequence: TGTGCCAGCAGCCAAACTAGCGGGAGGGCCGAGGGCGGGGAGCTGTTTTTT. The gene calls are TRBV4-2 and TRBJ2-2, with TRBD2 matching over 13 bases. The CDR3 is made up of 17 amino acids. The V gene's germline CDR1 is LGHNA and CDR2 YNFKEQ. V lost 2 bases, J lost 7 bases, and 7 bases stayed unmatched.

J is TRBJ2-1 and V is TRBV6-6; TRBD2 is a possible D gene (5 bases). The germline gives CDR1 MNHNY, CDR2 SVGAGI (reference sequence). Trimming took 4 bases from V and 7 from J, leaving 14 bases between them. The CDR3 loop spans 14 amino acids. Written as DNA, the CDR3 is TGTGCCAGCAGTTGGACCGGACCGGGGAATGAGCAGTTCTTC. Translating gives CASSWTGPGNEQFF.

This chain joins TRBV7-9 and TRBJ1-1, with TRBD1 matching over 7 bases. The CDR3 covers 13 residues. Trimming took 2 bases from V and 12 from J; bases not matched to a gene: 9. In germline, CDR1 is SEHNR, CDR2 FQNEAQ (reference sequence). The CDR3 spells CASSLNDRDGSFF. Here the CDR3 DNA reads TGTGCCAGCAGCTTAAACGACAGGGACGGGTCTTTCTTT.

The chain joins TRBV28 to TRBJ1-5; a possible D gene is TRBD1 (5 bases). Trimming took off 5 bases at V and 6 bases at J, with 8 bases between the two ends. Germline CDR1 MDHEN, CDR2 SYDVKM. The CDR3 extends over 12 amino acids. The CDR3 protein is CASSEGAQPQHF. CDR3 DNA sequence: TGTGCCAGCAGTGAAGGGGCTCAGCCCCAGCATTTT.

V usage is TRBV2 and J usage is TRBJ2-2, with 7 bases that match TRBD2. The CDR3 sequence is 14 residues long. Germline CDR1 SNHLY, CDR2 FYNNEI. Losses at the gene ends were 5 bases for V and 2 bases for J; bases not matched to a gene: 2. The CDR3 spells CASSRLANTGELFF. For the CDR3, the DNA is TGTGCCAGCAGTCGACTAGCTAACACCGGGGAGCTGTTTTTT.

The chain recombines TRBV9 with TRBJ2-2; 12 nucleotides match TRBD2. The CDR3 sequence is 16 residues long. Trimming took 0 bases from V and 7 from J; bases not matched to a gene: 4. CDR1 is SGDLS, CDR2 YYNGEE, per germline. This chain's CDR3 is CASSVGLAGAGGELFF. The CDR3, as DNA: TGTGCCAGCAGCGTAGGACTAGCGGGAGCCGGCGGGGAGCTGTTTTTT.

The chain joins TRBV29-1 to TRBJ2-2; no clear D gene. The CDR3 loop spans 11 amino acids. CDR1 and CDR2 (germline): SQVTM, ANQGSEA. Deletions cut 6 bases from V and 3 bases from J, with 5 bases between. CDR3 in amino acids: CSVPYTGELFF. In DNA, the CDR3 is TGCAGCGTCCCATACACCGGGGAGCTGTTTTTT.

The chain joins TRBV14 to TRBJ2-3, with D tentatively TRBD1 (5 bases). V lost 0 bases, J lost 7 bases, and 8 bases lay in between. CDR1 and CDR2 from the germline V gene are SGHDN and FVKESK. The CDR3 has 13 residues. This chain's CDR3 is CASSQEYRNTQYF. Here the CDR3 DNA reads TGTGCCAGCAGCCAAGAGTACAGGAATACGCAGTATTTT.

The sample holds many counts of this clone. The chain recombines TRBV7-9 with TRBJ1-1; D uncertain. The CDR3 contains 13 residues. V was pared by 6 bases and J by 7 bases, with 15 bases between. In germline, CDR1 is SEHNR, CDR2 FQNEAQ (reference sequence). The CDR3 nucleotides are TGTGCCAGCAGATTGTCCGCCGGGATTGAAGCTTTCTTT. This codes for CASRLSAGIEAFF.

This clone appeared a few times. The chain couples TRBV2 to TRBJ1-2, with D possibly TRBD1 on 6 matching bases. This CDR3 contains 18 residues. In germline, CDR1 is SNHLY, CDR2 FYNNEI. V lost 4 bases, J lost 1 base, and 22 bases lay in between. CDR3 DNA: TGTGCCAGCAGTGGGGGTTACGGGACAAACCTTTTTAACTATGGCTACACCTTC. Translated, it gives CASSGGYGTNLFNYGYTF.

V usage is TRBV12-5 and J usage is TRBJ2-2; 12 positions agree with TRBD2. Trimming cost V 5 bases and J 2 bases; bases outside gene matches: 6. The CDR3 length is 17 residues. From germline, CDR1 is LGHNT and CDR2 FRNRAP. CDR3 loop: CASGPQTSGRNTGELFF. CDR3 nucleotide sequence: TGTGCTAGTGGTCCGCAGACTAGCGGGAGAAACACCGGGGAGCTGTTTTTT.

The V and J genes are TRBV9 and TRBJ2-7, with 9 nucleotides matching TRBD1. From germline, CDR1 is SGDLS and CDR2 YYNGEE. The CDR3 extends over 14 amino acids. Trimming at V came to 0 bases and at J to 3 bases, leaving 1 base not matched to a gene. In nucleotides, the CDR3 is TGTGCCAGCAGCGTAGGACAGGGGGACTACGAGCAGTACTTC. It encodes CASSVGQGDYEQYF.